The 25 T cell receptor beta chains below come from one sample, sequenced in a study of vaccination and CD4 T cells after COVID-19 (dated 2022 in TCRdb). Library construction relied on PCR. Sequencing instrument: Illumina iSeq 100. DNA from cultured CD4+ T cells underwent TCR sequencing with the Oncomine TCR Beta short-read assay at the Johns Hopkins FTIC core. In-frame beta chains were kept once TCRdb had trimmed the public reads at Q25 with fastp and called clones with MiXCR. When rows share a CDR3 protein, they turn into one entry using the most common DNA and genes. The sample table holds about 7,100 distinct CDR3 sequences, of which roughly 46% were seen once. About 30% of the sample lies in the top ten. Antigens for these TCRs are unknown. The label giving this sample's treatment or condition can be read as: roughly 11-day PBMC culture with coronavirus spike peptide pools or control peptides (ViraFEST assay). CD4+ T cells from unexposed donors were collected before the COVID-19 pandemic (2011-2018).

Sequencing was carried out using CD4+ T cells from blood, cultured in vitro. The receptors were sampled from a human donor in good health.

The J gene is TRBJ2-1, the V gene TRBV2; D is uncertain. The CDR3 runs 12 residues. V lost 6 bases, J lost 5 bases, and 8 bases lay in between. CDR1 is SNHLY, CDR2 FYNNEI, per germline. The DNA for the CDR3 is TGTGCCAGCAGCCAAAGAGACAATGAGCAGTTCTTC. Its protein is CASSQRDNEQFF.

The chain has TRBV24-1 and TRBJ2-5; the match to TRBD2 covers 12 bases. The J segment lost 5 bases and the V segment lost 2 bases, leaving 8 bases of the junction unmatched. CDR1 and CDR2 from the germline V gene are KGHDR and SFDVKD. The CDR3 covers 17 residues. The DNA of the CDR3 is TGTGCCACCAGTGATTCGGGGCTAGCGGGGGGGTATGAGACCCAGTACTTC. Translation gives CATSDSGLAGGYETQYF.

This clonotype has a handful of counts. The chain employs TRBV7-9 and TRBJ1-1, with D maybe TRBD1 (6 bases). The CDR3 consists of 17 residues. V lost 2 bases and J lost 5, with 21 bases in between. Germline V gives CDR1 SEHNR, CDR2 FQNEAQ (reference sequence). CDR3 loop: CASSLRGGEESWTEAFF. The CDR3 DNA is TGTGCCAGCAGCTTAAGAGGGGGGGAGGAGAGTTGGACTGAAGCTTTCTTT.

The chain has TRBV11-1 and TRBJ1-5; 7 positions agree with TRBD1. CDR3 length: 15 residues. Per germline, CDR1 SGHAT and CDR2 FQDESV (reference sequence). Trimming cost V 5 bases and J 1 base; bases outside gene matches: 5. CDR3 residues: CASSLQGRSNQPQHF. The CDR3 DNA is TGTGCCAGCAGCCTACAGGGGAGGAGCAATCAGCCCCAGCATTTT. Filled out from reference TRBV11-1 and TRBJ1-5, the complete variable domain reads EAEVAQSPRYKITEKSQAVAFWCDPISGHATLYWYRQILGQGPELLVQFQDESVVDDSQLPKDRFSAERLKGVDSTLKIQPAELGDSAMYLCASSLQGRSNQPQHFGDGTRLSIL.

The gene calls are TRBV24-1 and TRBJ2-2; TRBD1 might be the D (5 bases). The length of the CDR3 is 14 residues. Germline CDR1 is KGHDR and CDR2 is SFDVKD. Trimming took 4 bases from V and 3 from J, leaving 8 bases between them. CDR3 in amino acids: CATSEPTDTGELFF. CDR3 DNA: TGTGCCACCAGTGAGCCGACAGACACCGGGGAGCTGTTTTTT.

This clonotype occurred once. V and J are TRBV7-3 and TRBJ1-1, with D hard to call. The ends were cut back, 5 bases at V and 4 bases at J, with 5 bases in the middle. Germline V CDR1 and CDR2: SGHTA, FQGTGA. CDR3 length equals 11 residues. CDR3 coding DNA: TGTGCCAGCAGCCCCCCCACTGAAGCTTTCTTT. Its protein is CASSPPTEAFF. The whole variable domain, remainder taken from reference TRBV7-3 and TRBJ1-1, is GAGVSQTPSNKVTEKGKYVELRCDPISGHTALYWYRQSLGQGPEFLIYFQGTGAADDSGLPNDRFFAVRPEGSVSTLKIQRTERGDSAVYLCASSPPTEAFFGQGTRLTVV.

This clonotype was picked up one time. The J gene is TRBJ2-3, the V gene TRBV14; 7 nucleotides line up with TRBD1. The junction had 3 bases not matched to a gene; V was cut back by 0 bases and J by 0 bases. The germline V gene has CDR1 SGHDN and CDR2 FVKESK. The CDR3 length is 16 residues. The CDR3 loop is CASSQETGSSTDTQYF. CDR3 bases: TGTGCCAGCAGCCAAGAGACAGGGTCGAGCACAGATACGCAGTATTTT. Supplemented by reference TRBV14 and TRBJ2-3, the full variable domain reads EAGVTQFPSHSVIEKGQTVTLRCDPISGHDNLYWYRRVMGKEIKFLLHFVKESKQDESGMPNNRFLAERTGGTYSTLKVQPAELEDSGVYFCASSQETGSSTDTQYFGPGTRLTVL.

This clonotype came up a few times. The V call is TRBV6-5, the J call TRBJ1-1, with D possibly matching TRBD1 (6 bases). Germline V gene sequence: CDR1 MNHEY, CDR2 SVGAGI. There are 14 residues in the CDR3. The V end was cut by 2 bases, the J end by 1 base, with 8 bases between. CDR3 DNA sequence: TGTGCCAGCAGTTACCTACAGGGGAACACTGAAGCTTTCTTT. Translated: CASSYLQGNTEAFF.

This clonotype was recorded once. The chain employs TRBV20-1 and TRBJ2-1, with TRBD2 matching over 7 bases. J gave up 5 bases and V 2 bases, and 0 bases lay outside the gene matches. This CDR3 is built from 12 residues. The germline gives CDR1 DFQATT, CDR2 SNEGSKA (reference sequence). This CDR3 is CSARLADNEQFF. The CDR3 DNA is TGCAGTGCTAGACTAGCGGACAATGAGCAGTTCTTC.

V gene TRBV6-1 combines with J gene TRBJ1-2; 9 nucleotides agree with TRBD1. CDR1 MNHNS and CDR2 SASEGT come from the germline V gene. This CDR3 has 17 residues. J lost 3 bases, V lost 0 bases, and 8 bases had no gene match. The CDR3 DNA reads TGTGCCAGCAGTGAAGCGCTAGGGACAGGGATCCACTATGGCTACACCTTC. As protein: CASSEALGTGIHYGYTF.

This clonotype is termed medium-sized (0.01 to 0.1%). The V call is TRBV20-1, the J call TRBJ2-7; 8 nucleotides align to TRBD1. J was trimmed by 5 bases and V by 3 bases; bases with no gene match: 9. In germline, CDR1 is DFQATT, CDR2 SNEGSKA (reference sequence). CDR3 length: 14 residues. Written as DNA, the CDR3 is TGCAGTGCTAGCTTTCGGGACAGGTCCCACGAGCAGTACTTC. Translating it yields CSASFRDRSHEQYF.

This clonotype was counted a few times. CDR3 loop: CASSRGTDTQYF. CDR3 nucleotide sequence: TGTGCCAGCAGTCGGGGGACAGATACGCAGTATTTT. The chain carries TRBV27 and TRBJ2-3; possibly TRBD2 for D (6 bases). Trimming shortened V by 5 bases and J by 3 bases, and 6 bases separated the two germline ends. The germline V gene encodes CDR1 MNHEY and CDR2 SMNVEV (reference sequence). CDR3 length: 12 amino acids.

This clonotype was seen only once. The genes are TRBV27 and TRBJ1-5; no clear D gene. Germline V gives CDR1 MNHEY, CDR2 SMNVEV (reference sequence). Deletions cut 11 bases from V and 3 bases from J, with 11 bases between. This CDR3 spans 12 amino acids. CDR3 sequence reads: CAGGPVNQPQHF. Written as DNA, the CDR3 is TGTGCCGGCGGGCCAGTCAATCAGCCCCAGCATTTT.

This clonotype showed up just once. The CDR3 DNA is TGTGCCAGCTCAGGGTCGGACAGGGAGGGAGCTTTCTTT. It codes for CASSGSDREGAFF. The gene calls are TRBV18 and TRBJ1-1; TRBD1 matches at 8 bases. CDR3 length: 13 residues. The V gene end was trimmed by 5 bases and the J gene end by 10 bases; junction bases not matched to a gene: 9. Per germline, CDR1 KGHSH and CDR2 LQKENI.

The rearrangement joins TRBV15 to TRBJ1-5; no definite D call. There are 15 residues in the CDR3. Germline CDR1 is LNHNV and CDR2 is YYDKDF (reference sequence). Trimming took off 5 bases at V and 5 bases at J, with 16 bases between the two ends. DNA for the CDR3: TGTGCCACCAGCCGCGAGCGGGGAGACGATCAGCCCCAGCATTTT. It is translated as CATSRERGDDQPQHF.

This clonotype was counted a few times. This chain connects TRBV10-1 to TRBJ1-1; possible D gene TRBD1, 6 bases. This CDR3 is 15 amino acids long. Trimming stripped 4 bases from V and 1 base from J, with 13 bases between. Germline V gives CDR1 WNHNN, CDR2 SYGVQD (reference sequence). For the CDR3, the DNA is TGCGCCAGCAGTGCCGGGGGGCCCCCGAACACTGAAGCTTTCTTT. Residues: CASSAGGPPNTEAFF.

The chain joins TRBV6-1 to TRBJ1-1; a possible D gene is TRBD1 (5 bases). The CDR3 runs 15 residues. Between the trimmed V and J ends, which lost 7 bases and 5 bases, there was a span of 20 bases. Germline-derived CDR1 and CDR2 are MNHNS and SASEGT. CDR3 residues: CASIKTGGGGTEAFF. For the CDR3, the DNA is TGTGCCAGCATCAAAACCGGTGGGGGGGGGACTGAAGCTTTCTTT.

This chain joins TRBV20-1 and TRBJ1-6; D might be TRBD1 (5 bases). Trimming left V 3 bases short and J 11 bases short, with 20 bases between. Germline CDR1 is DFQATT and CDR2 is SNEGSKA (reference sequence). CDR3 length: 15 amino acids. The CDR3 spells CSARGGSHPGAPLHF. CDR3 nucleotide sequence: TGCAGTGCTAGGGGGGGTTCCCACCCCGGTGCACCCCTCCACTTT.

The CDR3 DNA sequence: TGTGCCAGCAGTTACTCGGGCTACCTGTATGACTATGGCTACACCTTC. It codes for CASSYSGYLYDYGYTF. This sequence joins TRBV6-5 and TRBJ1-2; D gene uncertain. This CDR3 spans 16 amino acids. Trimming took off 0 bases at V and 3 bases at J, with 14 bases between the two ends. Germline V gene data show CDR1 as MNHEY and CDR2 as SVGAGI.

The chain recombines TRBV5-1 with TRBJ2-5; D gene ambiguous. Looked up from germline, CDR1 is SGHRS and CDR2 is YFSETQ. The V end was cut by 4 bases, the J end by 1 base, with 14 bases between. CDR3 size: 15 residues. The CDR3 protein is CASSPLYSIQETQYF. DNA for the CDR3: TGCGCCAGCAGCCCTTTGTACAGCATCCAAGAGACCCAGTACTTC.

V usage is TRBV27 and J usage is TRBJ2-2; 8 bases map to TRBD1. CDR3 length: 15 amino acids. CDR1 is MNHEY, CDR2 SMNVEV, per germline (reference sequence). V lost 1 base and J lost 7; bases outside the gene matches: 5. The DNA of the CDR3 is TGTGCCAGCAGTTTATGGACAGGGCGAGGCGGGGAGCTGTTTTTT. Translating gives CASSLWTGRGGELFF.

The rearrangement links TRBV5-6 to TRBJ2-7, with 7 bases that match TRBD2. J was trimmed by 1 base and V by 2 bases; bases with no gene match: 9. The CDR3 has 16 amino acids. CDR1 is SGHDT, CDR2 YYEEEE, per germline. The CDR3 protein is CASSFVTGTKSYEQYF. In DNA form, the CDR3 reads TGTGCCAGCAGCTTCGTCACCGGGACTAAGTCCTACGAGCAGTACTTC.

The sample holds a few counts of this clonotype. The CDR3 loop reads CASTASNTGELFF. CDR3 nucleotides: TGTGCCAGCACAGCGTCGAACACCGGGGAGCTGTTTTTT. V and J are TRBV6-1 and TRBJ2-2; D is ambiguous. V gave up 7 bases and J gave up 0 bases, with 6 bases separating them. CDR1 MNHNS and CDR2 SASEGT come from the germline V gene. This CDR3 contains 13 residues.

V gene TRBV28 combines with J gene TRBJ1-1; D is unresolved. The CDR3 length is 11 residues. V shed 8 bases and J shed 1 base, with 5 bases lying between them. The germline V gene has CDR1 MDHEN and CDR2 SYDVKM. CDR3 DNA sequence: TGTGCCAGCGAAGGGAACACTGAAGCTTTCTTT. This codes for CASEGNTEAFF.

The chain combines TRBV12-3 or TRBV12-4 with TRBJ2-7, with TRBD1 identical over 9 bases. J lost 5 bases, V lost 4 bases, and 6 bases had no gene match. The CDR3 runs to 14 residues. In DNA, the CDR3 is TGTGCCAGCAGTTCCTCGGGACAGGGTAACGAGCAGTACTTC. Translating it yields CASSSSGQGNEQYF.